The entry below gives a single TCR beta chain sequence along with its context. Its antigen is currently unknown. The CDR3 runs to 17 residues. Germline-derived CDR1 and CDR2 are MNHEY and SMNVEV (reference sequence). V gave up 0 bases and J gave up 4 bases, with 16 bases separating them. The source of the sample is a study of prognosis after radiotherapy for stage I lung cancer. Study-wide context: Each non-small cell lung cancer patient was deemed medically inoperable. Enrolled patients (around 14 men, roughly six women) had a median age of approximately 74 years and an age range of roughly 50 to 84 years. Study-wide points: Median unique TCR clones dropped from approximately 9,600 to 7,200 after stereotactic body radiation therapy.

From genomic DNA, TCR beta CDR3 was amplified by two-round multiplex PCR. The first PCR round targeted every TRBV and TRBJ gene with specific primers. TCRdb used MiXCR to reprocess the multiplex PCR reads, holding one entry per CDR3 protein. The data show approximately 15,000 distinct CDR3 sequences, 44% seen once. The V call is TRBV27, the J call TRBJ2-1; tentative D call: TRBD2 (6 bases). The specimen was PBMCs, collected before or after stereotactic body radiation therapy (not recorded which). This sequence was found in a donor aged 50 or older with non-small cell lung cancer. CDR3 in amino acids: CASSLSWGVWKYNEQFF. As DNA, the CDR3 is TGTGCCAGCAGTTTATCGTGGGGGGTTTGGAAGTACAATGAGCAGTTCTTC.